The clone carrying this T cell receptor beta chain was seen once. This entry comes from a study of blood T cell repertoires in COVID-19. The method was immunoSEQ multiplex PCR; TCRdb's version includes in-frame clones alone and lacks a portion of them. The profile covers 200,000 to 250,000 clones, with roughly four fifths appearing a single time and roughly 15% taken by the ten largest. J lost 6 bases, V lost 3 bases, and 8 bases had no gene match. The germline gives CDR1 KGHDR, CDR2 SFDVKD. The CDR3 totals 15 residues. The chain employs TRBV24-1 and TRBJ1-2; 8 bases agree with TRBD1. Sequenced: PBMCs or T cells enriched from blood (not recorded which). The TCR was taken from a man aged 35-49 years who had recovered from COVID-19. This CDR3 reads CATSDPTGTGDGYTF. The CDR3 nucleotides read TGTGCCACCAGTGATCCAACCGGGACAGGCGATGGCTACACCTTC.